The 4 T cell receptor beta chains listed next were all sequenced from one sample in a study of blood T cell repertoires in COVID-19. The data were produced by immunoSEQ multiplex PCR, yet TCRdb's version contains in-frame clones alone and is incomplete. The sample shows under 130,000 clones, roughly 76% of them seen only once. The sequencing input was peripheral blood. Every receptor here comes from a woman in her seventies with acute or convalescent COVID-19.

This clone was seen just once. CDR3 region: CASSGDRATEAFF. For the CDR3, the DNA is TGTGCCAGCAGTGGGGACAGGGCGACTGAAGCTTTCTTT. The V gene is TRBV2, the J gene TRBJ1-1; 9 bases agree with TRBD1. Germline V gene sequence: CDR1 SNHLY, CDR2 FYNNEI. The CDR3 has 13 amino acids. Unmatched junction bases numbered 2, after V lost 4 bases and J lost 5 bases.

The chain employs TRBV19 and TRBJ1-1; D perhaps matches TRBD1 (5 bases). The CDR3 sequence is 14 residues long. In germline, CDR1 is LNHDA, CDR2 SQIVND (reference sequence). Trimming shortened V by 3 bases and J by 0 bases, and 8 bases separated the two germline ends. As DNA, the CDR3 is TGTGCCAGTAGTATTGACAGTCTGAACACTGAAGCTTTCTTT. This codes for CASSIDSLNTEAFF.

This clone has only a few counts. V is TRBV19 and J is TRBJ1-2; 9 bases match TRBD1. The trim removed 7 bases at V and 2 bases at J, leaving 2 bases unmatched. The CDR3 spans 13 residues. Germline V lookup: CDR1 LNHDA, CDR2 SQIVND (reference sequence). Written as DNA, the CDR3 is TGTGCCAGTAAGGGGACAGGGAACTATGGCTACACCTTC. Its protein product is CASKGTGNYGYTF.

This clone was detected once. The junction shows a germline mismatch at one end, possibly a read error. The V and J genes are TRBV5-4 and TRBJ1-2; D is unclear. There are 12 residues in the CDR3. Germline lookup yields CDR1 SGHNT and CDR2 YYREEE (reference sequence). The CDR3 reads CASSRVADPLEF. The CDR3 DNA sequence: TGTGCCAGCAGCCGGGTAGCGGACCCGCTGGAGTTC.